This TCR beta chain was captured by sequencing in a study of cytomegalovirus exposure and HLA in healthy donors. About the research overall: As released early, the data held some 80 million unique TCRs from HLA-typed donors.

Points from the study as a whole: The study carried out a later analysis of TCR beta sequences. It associated 15,000 to 20,000 of them with specific HLA alleles at a false discovery rate of 0.05. In vitro, a few CMV-associated chains proved specific for CMV antigens.

A note on this clone: The target antigen is unknown.

In the PCR, 60 Vbeta and 13 Jbeta primers were used. Clones were read by immunoSEQ multiplex PCR, and TCRdb kept only the in-frame ones, dropping some. The sample includes approximately 90,000 clones, 63% of them seen just once. This TCR came from a woman in her twenties or thirties in good health and CMV-seronegative. What was sequenced was PBMCs.

CDR3 sequence (DNA): TGTGCCAGCAGTAACAGCGGGAGGTACACCGGGGAGCTGTTTTTT. Residues: CASSNSGRYTGELFF. The chain joins TRBV5-6 to TRBJ2-2; 9 positions agree with TRBD2. Per the germline V gene, CDR1 is SGHDT and CDR2 is YYEEEE. J lost 3 bases, V lost 5 bases, and 5 bases had no gene match. This CDR3 spans 15 amino acids.